Shown below are 8 T cell receptor beta chains from a single sample sequenced in a study of blood T cell repertoires in COVID-19. Clones were sequenced by immunoSEQ multiplex PCR, and TCRdb holds only the in-frame ones, with some missing. The sample gives about 130,000 clones, about nine tenths of which show up once; 10% to 12% is in the top ten. The sequenced material came from peripheral blood. These receptors came from an older woman with COVID-19, enrolled during active disease.

This chain connects TRBV2 to TRBJ2-1; a weak D match, TRBD1 (7 bases). V lost 6 bases and J lost 7, with 19 bases in between. CDR3 length equals 15 residues. CDR1 and CDR2 from the germline V gene are SNHLY and FYNNEI. CDR3 bases: TGTGCCAGCAGGGGTGTGGGCAGGGGGGAAAATGAGCAGTTCTTC. Amino acid sequence: CASRGVGRGENEQFF.

The chain combines TRBV9 with TRBJ2-5, with D perhaps TRBD1 (6 bases). Germline CDR1 reads SGDLS; CDR2 reads YYNGEE. The CDR3 runs 15 residues. Trimming stripped 0 bases from V and 1 base from J, with 10 bases between. The CDR3 DNA reads TGTGCCAGCAGCGTAGCTCTGGGGGCCCAAGAGACCCAGTACTTC. It specifies CASSVALGAQETQYF.

The genes are TRBV6-5 and TRBJ1-5; TRBD1 might be the D (6 bases). The CDR3 has 15 residues. Trimming took 8 bases from V and 0 from J, leaving 14 bases between them. Germline values: CDR1 MNHEY, CDR2 SVGAGI. CDR3 sequence reads: CASRTDRLSNQPQHF. For the CDR3, the DNA is TGTGCCAGCCGGACGGACAGACTTAGCAATCAGCCCCAGCATTTT.

This sequence joins TRBV6-6 and TRBJ1-2, with 7 bases lining up with TRBD1. CDR1 is MNHNY, CDR2 SVGAGI, per germline (reference sequence). The J segment lost 7 bases and the V segment lost 4 bases, leaving 9 bases of the junction unmatched. The CDR3 totals 14 residues. The CDR3 DNA reads TGTGCCAGCAGTTTCGAAAGGGGGCCAGGTGGCTACACCTTC. Its protein product is CASSFERGPGGYTF.

CDR3 sequence: CASSERGPTYEQYF. DNA of the CDR3: TGCGCCAGCAGTGAGAGGGGGCCGACCTACGAGCAGTACTTC. The chain couples TRBV10-2 to TRBJ2-7; 7 bases align to TRBD1. Germline trimming cut 2 bases from V and 2 bases from J; bases unmatched to any gene: 3. Germline CDR1 WSHSY, CDR2 SAAADI. This CDR3 contains 14 residues.

The chain links TRBV9 to TRBJ2-5; D perhaps matches TRBD2 (6 bases). Trimming left V 4 bases short and J 5 bases short, with 21 bases between. This CDR3 contains 16 residues. Germline V lookup: CDR1 SGDLS, CDR2 YYNGEE. CDR3 sequence: CASSPGTAGRAETQYF. CDR3 in DNA: TGTGCCAGCAGCCCGGGGACCGCGGGGCGGGCGGAGACCCAGTACTTC.

This clone was seen once. The V and J genes are TRBV4-1 and TRBJ2-1; TRBD1 agrees at 7 bases. CDR1 and CDR2 (germline): MGHRA, YSYEKL. The ends lost 0 bases at V and 4 bases at J; junction bases unmatched: 3. This CDR3 comprises 15 residues. The CDR3 DNA reads TGCGCCAGCAGCCAAGAGAGACAGGGATACAATGAGCAGTTCTTC. Its protein is CASSQERQGYNEQFF.

V usage is TRBV7-8 and J usage is TRBJ2-1, with TRBD2 matching 7 bases. There are 13 residues in the CDR3. V shed 5 bases, J shed 5 bases, and the junction held 3 bases outside the gene matches. Germline V gene lookup returns CDR1 SGHVS and CDR2 FQNEAQ. The CDR3, as DNA: TGTGCCAGCAGCCCGGGGACTAACAATGAGCAGTTCTTC. It codes for CASSPGTNNEQFF.